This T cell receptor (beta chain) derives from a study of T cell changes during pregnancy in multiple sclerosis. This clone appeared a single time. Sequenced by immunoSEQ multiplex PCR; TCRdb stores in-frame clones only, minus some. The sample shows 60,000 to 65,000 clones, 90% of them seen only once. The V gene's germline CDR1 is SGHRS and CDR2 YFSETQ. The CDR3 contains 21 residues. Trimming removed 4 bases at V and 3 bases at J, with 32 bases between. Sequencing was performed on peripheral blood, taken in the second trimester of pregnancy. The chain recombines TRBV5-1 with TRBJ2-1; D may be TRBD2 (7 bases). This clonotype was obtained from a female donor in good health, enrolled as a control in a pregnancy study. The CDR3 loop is CASSPGGRLGAFAEDYNEQFF. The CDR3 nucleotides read TGCGCCAGCAGCCCGGGAGGTAGGTTGGGGGCCTTTGCGGAGGACTACAATGAGCAGTTCTTC.